The T cell receptor (beta chain) described here comes from a study of T cell repertoires in cytomegalovirus infection. Study details: In the study, CMV epitopes included recently identified HLA-C-restricted and well-studied HLA-B-restricted ones. In public TCR beta signatures, there were indications of both CMV infection and matching HLA type. Findings of the study overall: Ex vivo responses were dominated by HLA-C-restricted CMV-specific TCR beta clonotypes. CMV carriers with the relevant HLA were identified by cumulative public TCR beta family frequency.

Comment on this clonotype: No antigen is known for it. A read error is possible here, since a much larger clone lies one base away.

TCRdb ran MiXCR on the reads and lists one entry per CDR3 protein. The sample has some 350,000 distinct CDR3 sequences, nearly 35% seen once. In germline, CDR1 is SGHTA, CDR2 FQGNSA. The CDR3 consists of 16 residues. Sample: cultured PBMCs, taken from culture after CMV antigen stimulation. This TCR was sampled from a human donor in good health (CMV status not recorded). Some clones in this sample may be carry-over from other donors' samples. The chain is built from TRBV7-2 and TRBJ1-2; 7 bases line up with TRBD1. CDR3 protein: CASSLNQGGKDYGYIF. The DNA of the CDR3 is TGTGCCAGCAGCTTGAACCAGGGGGGTAAGGACTATGGCTACATCTTC.